Each of the 20 T cell receptor beta chains below was sequenced from the same sample in a study of Ad26.COV2.S vaccination and SARS-CoV-2 variants. The treatment denotes: some 19 received Ad26.COV2.S at low or high dose, single or two shots; about 5 received placebo; per-sample allocation not given. Sampling was performed 63 days after the first vaccine or placebo injection. Clones were read by immunoSEQ multiplex PCR, and TCRdb kept only the in-frame ones, dropping some. The table records about 350,000 clones, about nine tenths of them present only once. The sequences come from peripheral blood, collected in a trial of Ad26.COV2.S vaccine versus placebo. These receptors all stem from a person between 18 and 65 years old who received the Ad26.COV2.S COVID-19 vaccine or a placebo.

The table lists this clone with a count of one. V is TRBV27 and J is TRBJ2-7, with TRBD2 matching over 10 bases. The trim removed 5 bases at V and 0 bases at J, leaving 7 bases unmatched. Per the germline V gene, CDR1 is MNHEY and CDR2 is SMNVEV (reference sequence). This CDR3 has 16 amino acids. CDR3: CASSASGGGGSYEQYF. In DNA, the CDR3 is TGTGCCAGCAGTGCTAGCGGGGGTGGGGGCTCCTACGAGCAGTACTTC.

The CDR3 spells CASSSNPGRGEQFF. Here the CDR3 DNA reads TGTGCCAGCAGCTCAAACCCTGGGAGGGGTGAGCAGTTCTTC. This chain links TRBV6-2 or TRBV6-3 with TRBJ2-1, with 7 bases lining up with TRBD2. Trimming at V came to 6 bases and at J to 9 bases, leaving 11 bases not matched to a gene. The CDR3 contains 14 residues. Germline V gene data show CDR1 as MNHEY and CDR2 as SVGEGT.

V is TRBV30 and J is TRBJ2-2; 7 bases match TRBD1. Germline loops: CDR1 GTSNPN, CDR2 SVGIG (reference sequence). V gave up 2 bases and J gave up 6 bases; unmatched junction bases: 12. The CDR3 sequence is 16 residues long. CDR3 protein: CAWSTLKQGMAGELFF. DNA for the CDR3: TGTGCCTGGAGTACCCTAAAACAGGGGATGGCCGGGGAGCTGTTTTTT.

The genes are TRBV10-2 and TRBJ2-7; D perhaps matches TRBD2 (6 bases). Per germline, CDR1 WSHSY and CDR2 SAAADI. Trimming took off 6 bases at V and 2 bases at J, with 17 bases between the two ends. This CDR3 is built from 15 residues. CDR3 sequence: CASRPRAGPPYEQYF. The CDR3 DNA reads TGCGCCAGCAGGCCAAGAGCGGGCCCTCCCTACGAGCAGTACTTC.

The V call is TRBV4-3, the J call TRBJ1-6; D gene unclear. Per germline, CDR1 LGHNA and CDR2 YSLEER. V shed 0 bases and J shed 8 bases, with 11 bases lying between them. The CDR3 contains 15 residues. The CDR3 spells CASSQEKEADSPLHF. The DNA of the CDR3 is TGCGCCAGCAGCCAAGAGAAAGAGGCTGATTCACCCCTCCACTTT.

This sequence joins TRBV5-1 and TRBJ1-1; weak D call: TRBD1 (6 bases). Germline values: CDR1 SGHRS, CDR2 YFSETQ. V gave up 3 bases and J gave up 7 bases, with 10 bases separating them. The CDR3 spans 12 residues. CDR3 coding DNA: TGCGCCAGCAGCTCCTTACAGGGTGAAGCTTTCTTT. Encoded protein: CASSSLQGEAFF.

The chain carries TRBV18 and TRBJ1-1; D is unresolved. Trimming pared 8 bases from V and 0 bases from J, leaving 10 bases between. The CDR3 length is 13 residues. Per the germline V gene, CDR1 is KGHSH and CDR2 is LQKENI. The CDR3 sequence is CASTATMNTEAFF. CDR3 bases: TGTGCCAGCACCGCTACCATGAACACTGAAGCTTTCTTT.

As regards this clone: A junction boundary mismatches the germline segment, possibly from a read error. The rearrangement joins TRBV20-1 to TRBJ2-3; TRBD2 matches 7 bases. The CDR3 totals 11 residues. Per germline, CDR1 DFQATT and CDR2 SNEGSKA (reference sequence). The CDR3 reads CSGSGTDTQYF. The CDR3 bases are TGTAGCGGGTCGGGCACAGATACGCAGTATTTT.

The chain employs TRBV5-1 and TRBJ2-7; 8 bases line up with TRBD2. The germline V gene has CDR1 SGHRS and CDR2 YFSETQ. The CDR3 is 15 residues long. With 0 bases clipped from V and 1 base from J, the junction kept 3 bases outside the gene matches. The CDR3 is CASSLVLAGSYEQYF. In nucleotides, the CDR3 is TGCGCCAGCAGCTTGGTTCTAGCGGGTTCCTACGAGCAGTACTTC.

The gene calls are TRBV7-3 and TRBJ1-1; D unresolved. V lost 1 base and J lost 3, with 6 bases in between. This CDR3 has 13 amino acids. Germline V CDR1 and CDR2: SGHTA, FQGTGA. CDR3 protein: CASSLNPYTEAFF. The CDR3 DNA reads TGTGCCAGCAGCTTAAATCCCTACACTGAAGCTTTCTTT.

This clone was found once. CDR3 sequence reads: CASSVVSGVGTEAFF. The CDR3 nucleotides read TGTGCCAGCAGCGTAGTATCGGGGGTAGGCACTGAAGCTTTCTTT. The chain carries TRBV9 and TRBJ1-1, with D possibly matching TRBD1 (5 bases). The CDR3 has 15 residues. Trimming removed 0 bases at V and 4 bases at J, with 13 bases between. Germline loops: CDR1 SGDLS, CDR2 YYNGEE.

This clone was detected a few times. The CDR3 protein is CASSPDPWGNQPQHF. The CDR3 DNA reads as TGTGCCAGCTCACCTGACCCCTGGGGTAACCAGCCCCAGCATTTT. This chain joins TRBV18 and TRBJ1-5; D remains unclear. V lost 3 bases to trimming and J lost 7 bases, with 16 bases between them. Germline V gene sequence: CDR1 KGHSH, CDR2 LQKENI. The length of the CDR3 is 15 residues.

The V call is TRBV6-5, the J call TRBJ1-2; 12 bases match TRBD1. V lost 0 bases and J lost 7; bases outside the gene matches: 6. Germline CDR1 MNHEY, CDR2 SVGAGI. CDR3 length: 16 amino acids. The CDR3 loop is CASSYSRGTGGSGYTF. CDR3 DNA: TGTGCCAGCAGTTACTCGAGAGGGACAGGGGGCTCTGGCTACACCTTC.

This chain joins TRBV5-4 and TRBJ1-5; 7 nucleotides align to TRBD1. V lost 1 base and J lost 3; bases outside the gene matches: 1. Germline values: CDR1 SGHNT, CDR2 YYREEE (reference sequence). This CDR3 spans 14 amino acids. The CDR3 protein is CASSLQGDNQPQHF. The CDR3 nucleotides read TGTGCCAGCAGCTTGCAGGGGGACAATCAGCCCCAGCATTTT.

The chain couples TRBV5-6 to TRBJ2-5, with D perhaps being TRBD1 or TRBD2 (5 bases each). CDR3 length: 16 residues. Germline V lookup: CDR1 SGHDT, CDR2 YYEEEE. Trimming removed 4 bases from V and 5 bases from J, with 21 bases in between. The CDR3 DNA is TGTGCCAGCAGCCCCCTGGGGGAAGGTATTGTGGAGACCCAGTACTTC. Translated: CASSPLGEGIVETQYF.

J is TRBJ1-1 and V is TRBV5-1; tentative D call: TRBD1 (5 bases). The CDR3 is made up of 14 amino acids. Germline assignment: CDR1 SGHRS and CDR2 YFSETQ. V gave up 0 bases and J gave up 9 bases, with 15 bases separating them. Written as DNA, the CDR3 is TGCGCCAGCAGCTTGGGGCCGGAGGGGATGAAAGCTTTCTTT. This codes for CASSLGPEGMKAFF.

The chain links TRBV11-2 to TRBJ2-5; TRBD2 matches at 11 bases. V lost 5 bases, J lost 7 bases, and 15 bases stayed unmatched. This CDR3 is built from 17 residues. Germline V gene lookup returns CDR1 SGHAT and CDR2 FQNNGV. The DNA of the CDR3 is TGTGCCAGCAGCCGACAACTGCCGGGACTAGCGGTAGGGACCCAGTACTTC. Its translation is CASSRQLPGLAVGTQYF.

The rearrangement joins TRBV6-2 or TRBV6-3 to TRBJ1-6; perhaps TRBD1 as D (5 bases). The germline V and J ends were trimmed by 6 bases and 10 bases, with 16 bases remaining between them. Germline assignment: CDR1 MNHEY and CDR2 SVGEGT. The length of the CDR3 is 14 residues. As DNA, the CDR3 is TGTGCCAGCAGCAACCGCAGGGAGAGGTCACCCCTCCACTTT. Residues: CASSNRRERSPLHF.

This chain joins TRBV3-1 (or the pseudogene TRBV3-2) and TRBJ1-1; no clear D. Germline assignment: CDR1 LGHDT and CDR2 YNNKEL (reference sequence). V lost 5 bases, J lost 0 bases, and 16 bases lay in between. The CDR3 length is 16 residues. The DNA for the CDR3 is TGTGCCAGCAGCGAGTCTGGGTCATGGATGAACACTGAAGCTTTCTTT. Residues: CASSESGSWMNTEAFF.

The chain employs TRBV7-2 and TRBJ1-2; possibly TRBD1 for D (6 bases). Germline-derived CDR1 and CDR2 are SGHTA and FQGNSA. The CDR3 totals 15 residues. V gave up 5 bases and J gave up 1 base, with 14 bases separating them. CDR3 region: CASSPQDRVNYGYTF. CDR3 sequence (DNA): TGTGCCAGCAGCCCCCAGGACAGAGTTAACTATGGCTACACCTTC.